These 23 T cell receptor beta chains came from one sample sequenced in a study of cytomegalovirus exposure and HLA in healthy donors. PCR amplification relied on 60 Vbeta primers (plus 13 Jbeta primers). Assay: immunoSEQ multiplex PCR; the TCRdb copy retains only in-frame clones and omits some. Here the sample table reports 120,000 or so clones. What was sequenced was PBMCs. Every receptor here comes from a man aged 18 to 30 in good health and CMV-seronegative.

The J gene is TRBJ1-4, the V gene TRBV5-5, with D uncertain. V lost 4 bases to trimming and J lost 5 bases, with 9 bases between them. Per germline, CDR1 SGHKS and CDR2 YYEKEE (reference sequence). The CDR3 has 13 residues. In DNA, the CDR3 is TGTGCCAGCAGCGCGGGTCCAAATGAAAAACTGTTTTTT. Residues: CASSAGPNEKLFF.

The chain combines TRBV10-1 with TRBJ2-7; 12 bases map to TRBD2. The CDR3 extends over 17 amino acids. V lost 4 bases, J lost 0 bases, and 7 bases stayed unmatched. Per germline, CDR1 WNHNN and CDR2 SYGVQD (reference sequence). The CDR3 DNA follows: TGCGCCAGCAGTGGGTCTAGCGGGAGGGCCGGCTCCTACGAGCAGTACTTC. Translated: CASSGSSGRAGSYEQYF.

The chain recombines TRBV19 with TRBJ1-1; no definite D call. Germline V gene data show CDR1 as LNHDA and CDR2 as SQIVND (reference sequence). V was shortened by 1 base and J by 0 bases, with 12 bases between the two germline ends. This CDR3 is built from 16 residues. CDR3 protein: CASSIGAKPLNTEAFF. DNA of the CDR3: TGTGCCAGTAGTATAGGGGCCAAACCACTGAACACTGAAGCTTTCTTT.

The chain is built from TRBV4-1 and TRBJ2-1, with TRBD2 identical over 14 bases. Germline V gene sequence: CDR1 MGHRA, CDR2 YSYEKL. The CDR3 has 19 residues. J was trimmed by 0 bases and V by 1 base; bases with no gene match: 5. CDR3 nucleotides: TGCGCCAGCAGCCAAGGGACTAGCGGGGGGTCTTTCTCCTACAATGAGCAGTTCTTC. This codes for CASSQGTSGGSFSYNEQFF.

This chain uses TRBV27 with TRBJ1-3; 7 positions agree with TRBD1. The CDR3 extends over 15 amino acids. Trimming at V came to 3 bases and at J to 0 bases, leaving 2 bases not matched to a gene. Per the germline V gene, CDR1 is MNHEY and CDR2 is SMNVEV (reference sequence). For the CDR3, the DNA is TGTGCCAGCAGTTTGACAGGGAACTCTGGAAACACCATATATTTT. It is translated as CASSLTGNSGNTIYF.

The rearrangement joins TRBV10-2 to TRBJ2-7; 7 bases are a match to TRBD1. This CDR3 is built from 14 residues. Germline trimming cut 6 bases from V and 3 bases from J; bases unmatched to any gene: 8. Germline loops: CDR1 WSHSY, CDR2 SAAADI. The CDR3 region is CASRHGQVSYEQYF. The CDR3 DNA reads as TGCGCCAGCAGACATGGACAGGTTAGCTACGAGCAGTACTTC.

The rearrangement links TRBV4-2 to TRBJ1-1; D not certain. V shed 4 bases and J shed 1 base, with 10 bases lying between them. This CDR3 is built from 14 residues. Per the germline V gene, CDR1 is LGHNA and CDR2 is YNFKEQ. The DNA of the CDR3 is TGTGCCAGCAGCCTCACCGGGTCGAACACTGAAGCTTTCTTT. Translation: CASSLTGSNTEAFF.

The DNA of the CDR3 is TGTGCCTGTTGGACTAGCGCCTACGAGCAGTACTTC. This gives the protein CACWTSAYEQYF. The chain uses TRBV30 and TRBJ2-7; 9 nucleotides agree with TRBD2. The CDR3 length is 12 residues. J gave up 2 bases and V 6 bases, and 2 bases lay outside the gene matches. Germline V gives CDR1 GTSNPN, CDR2 SVGIG (reference sequence).

The chain uses TRBV6-5 and TRBJ1-2; 11 bases agree with TRBD1. This CDR3 region has 16 residues. Unmatched junction bases numbered 6, after V lost 2 bases and J lost 4 bases. CDR1 and CDR2 (germline): MNHEY, SVGAGI. The CDR3 loop reads CASSYLPGTGGYGYTF. The CDR3 DNA reads as TGTGCCAGCAGTTACCTCCCCGGGACAGGGGGCTATGGCTACACCTTC.

The chain has TRBV19 and TRBJ1-1; tentative D call: TRBD1 (5 bases). The V end lost 6 bases, the J end lost 0 bases, and 32 bases lay between the germline ends. The CDR3 is made up of 21 amino acids. Germline CDR1 LNHDA, CDR2 SQIVND (reference sequence). As DNA, the CDR3 is TGTGCCAGTAGCCCCACCGGGGGAGCCTACAACTCGTTCTACATGAACACTGAAGCTTTCTTT. This sequence encodes CASSPTGGAYNSFYMNTEAFF.

As regards this clone: A read error may produce the germline difference seen at one junction end. Other DNA sequences of this sample code for an identical CDR3. The chain is built from TRBV7-9 and TRBJ1-4; D is possibly TRBD1 (6 bases). The length of the CDR3 is 15 residues. Germline-derived CDR1 and CDR2 are SEHNR and FQNEAQ (reference sequence). In DNA, the CDR3 is TGTGCCAGCAGCTTTGTCGGGGGGGCTAACGAAAAACTGTTTTTT. Translated, it gives CASSFVGGANEKLFF.

The CDR3 is CATSRDKGGEDTQYF. In DNA form, the CDR3 reads TGTGCCACCAGCAGAGATAAAGGGGGCGAGGATACGCAGTATTTT. The chain has TRBV15 and TRBJ2-3; 7 nucleotides match TRBD1. This CDR3 comprises 15 residues. Germline CDR1 reads LNHNV; CDR2 reads YYDKDF (reference sequence). V shed 0 bases and J 6 bases; nucleotides not matched to a gene: 6.

J is TRBJ2-7 and V is TRBV6-6, with 12 bases identical to TRBD1. Germline CDR1 and CDR2: MNHNY and SVGAGI (reference sequence). CDR3 length equals 14 residues. V lost 6 bases, J lost 5 bases, and 5 bases stayed unmatched. The CDR3 spells CASRGQGARDEQYF. The CDR3 bases are TGTGCCAGCAGGGGACAGGGGGCGAGGGACGAGCAGTACTTC.

The chain joins TRBV19 to TRBJ1-1, with TRBD1 identical over 8 bases. The CDR3 consists of 15 residues. Trimming cost V 5 bases and J 1 base; bases outside gene matches: 6. Germline-derived CDR1 and CDR2 are LNHDA and SQIVND (reference sequence). CDR3 DNA: TGTGCCAGTAGTTCCCCAGGGGGCAAGAACACTGAAGCTTTCTTT. Its protein product is CASSSPGGKNTEAFF.

The rearrangement uses TRBV6-1 and TRBJ1-2, with TRBD1 identical over 9 bases. The germline CDR1 and CDR2 sequences are MNHNS and SASEGT. V was clipped by 9 bases and J by 3 bases; unmatched bases: 5. The CDR3 has 13 residues. Written as DNA, the CDR3 is TGTGCCAGTGGGACAGGGAAACACTATGGCTACACCTTC. It translates to CASGTGKHYGYTF.

The rearrangement links TRBV25-1 to TRBJ1-6; 8 nucleotides line up with TRBD1. The CDR3 spans 15 residues. Trimming cost V 1 base and J 9 bases; bases outside gene matches: 5. In germline, CDR1 is MGHDK, CDR2 SYGVNS. CDR3 coding DNA: TGTGCCAGCAGTGAATTCCAGGGGGCTGTTTCACCCCTCCACTTT. Translation gives CASSEFQGAVSPLHF.

This rearrangement joins TRBV11-2 to TRBJ2-7; tentative D call: TRBD1 (5 bases). Trimming took 1 base from V and 3 from J, leaving 10 bases between them. This CDR3 spans 14 amino acids. Germline V gene lookup returns CDR1 SGHAT and CDR2 FQNNGV. The CDR3 bases are TGTGCCAGCAGCTTAGTTGGGGCTCTCTACGAGCAGTACTTC. This sequence encodes CASSLVGALYEQYF.

The chain employs TRBV10-3 and TRBJ1-1; D uncertain. Germline CDR1 reads ENHRY; CDR2 reads SYGVKD. CDR3 size: 14 residues. Trimming cost V 7 bases and J 1 base, with 13 bases left between them. CDR3 DNA: TGTGCCATCAAAAGTGAACAGCCGAACACTGAAGCTTTCTTT. Translating it yields CAIKSEQPNTEAFF.

The genes are TRBV5-8 and TRBJ1-2, with 8 bases that match TRBD1. In germline, CDR1 is SGHTS, CDR2 YDEGEE. V trimming: 4 bases; J trimming: 4 bases; junction bases outside the gene matches: 6. CDR3 length: 14 amino acids. CDR3 residues: CASSITQGAYGYTF. CDR3 sequence (DNA): TGTGCCAGCAGCATCACCCAGGGGGCCTATGGCTACACCTTC.

This chain uses TRBV7-8 with TRBJ1-4; D uncertain. The CDR3 is 15 residues long. V shed 2 bases and J shed 10 bases, with 17 bases lying between them. CDR1 and CDR2 (germline): SGHVS, FQNEAQ. CDR3 in amino acids: CASSLKADLRGKLFF. DNA for the CDR3: TGTGCCAGCAGCTTAAAGGCGGACCTGCGGGGAAAACTGTTTTTT.

The chain combines TRBV10-3 with TRBJ2-1; D gene uncertain. This CDR3 spans 13 amino acids. V was clipped by 5 bases and J by 0 bases, with 5 bases between them. Germline V gene data show CDR1 as ENHRY and CDR2 as SYGVKD. The CDR3 region is CAISPSSYNEQFF. DNA of the CDR3: TGTGCCATCAGTCCCAGCTCCTACAATGAGCAGTTCTTC.

V usage is TRBV25-1 and J usage is TRBJ1-1; D is perhaps TRBD1 (5 bases). Germline V gene lookup returns CDR1 MGHDK and CDR2 SYGVNS. The length of the CDR3 is 12 residues. V lost 8 bases to trimming and J lost 8 bases, with 15 bases between them. The CDR3 is CASHYGTGEAFF. CDR3 sequence (DNA): TGTGCCAGCCATTATGGAACAGGCGAAGCTTTCTTT.

The CDR3 region has the DNA TGCGCCAGCAGCTCGGGACTAGCGGACAAAAACATTCAGTACTTC. This translates into CASSSGLADKNIQYF. The rearrangement joins TRBV5-1 to TRBJ2-4; 11 bases align to TRBD2. Germline CDR1 SGHRS, CDR2 YFSETQ. The CDR3 length is 15 residues. V shed 3 bases and J 3 bases; nucleotides not matched to a gene: 2.